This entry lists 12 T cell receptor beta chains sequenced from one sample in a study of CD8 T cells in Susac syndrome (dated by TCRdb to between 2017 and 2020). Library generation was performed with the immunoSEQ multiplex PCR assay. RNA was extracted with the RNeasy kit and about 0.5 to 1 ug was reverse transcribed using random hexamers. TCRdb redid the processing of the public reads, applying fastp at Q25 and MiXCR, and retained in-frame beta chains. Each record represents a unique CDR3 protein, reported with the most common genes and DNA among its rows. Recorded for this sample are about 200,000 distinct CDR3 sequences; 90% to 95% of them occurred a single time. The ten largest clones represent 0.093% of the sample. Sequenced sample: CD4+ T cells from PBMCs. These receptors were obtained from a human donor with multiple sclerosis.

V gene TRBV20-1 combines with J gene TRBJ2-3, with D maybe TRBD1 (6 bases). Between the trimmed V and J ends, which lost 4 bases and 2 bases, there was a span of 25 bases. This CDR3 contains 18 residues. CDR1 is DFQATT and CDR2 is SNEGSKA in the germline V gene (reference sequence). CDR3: CSATRQAGGLTHTDTQYF. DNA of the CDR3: TGCAGTGCTACCAGACAGGCGGGCGGATTGACCCACACAGATACGCAGTATTTT.

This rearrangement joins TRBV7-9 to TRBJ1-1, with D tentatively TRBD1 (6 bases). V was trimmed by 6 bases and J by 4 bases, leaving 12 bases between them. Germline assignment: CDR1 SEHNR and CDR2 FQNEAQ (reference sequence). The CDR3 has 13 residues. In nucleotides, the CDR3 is TGTGCCAGCAGTCTTACAGGGCGCACTGAAGCTTTCTTT. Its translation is CASSLTGRTEAFF.

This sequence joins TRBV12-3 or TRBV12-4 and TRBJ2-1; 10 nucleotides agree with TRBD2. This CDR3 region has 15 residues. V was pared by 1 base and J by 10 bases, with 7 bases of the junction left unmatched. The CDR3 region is CASSLVNSGRPEQFF. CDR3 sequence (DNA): TGTGCCAGCAGTTTAGTAAATAGCGGGAGGCCCGAGCAGTTCTTC.

The CDR3: CASSPDRSEQYF. CDR3 sequence (DNA): TGTGCCAGCTCACCGGACAGATCCGAGCAGTACTTC. This chain connects TRBV18 to TRBJ2-7; perhaps TRBD1 as D (6 bases). V lost 3 bases and J 6 bases, leaving 9 bases between the germline ends. The CDR3 totals 12 residues. Germline V lookup: CDR1 KGHSH, CDR2 LQKENI.

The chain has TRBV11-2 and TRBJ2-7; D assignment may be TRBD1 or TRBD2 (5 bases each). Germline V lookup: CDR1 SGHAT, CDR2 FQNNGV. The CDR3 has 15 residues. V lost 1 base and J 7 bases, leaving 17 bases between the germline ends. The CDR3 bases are TGTGCCAGCAGCTTAGGAGGACAAGGGACGGGGGAGCAGTACTTC. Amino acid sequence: CASSLGGQGTGEQYF.

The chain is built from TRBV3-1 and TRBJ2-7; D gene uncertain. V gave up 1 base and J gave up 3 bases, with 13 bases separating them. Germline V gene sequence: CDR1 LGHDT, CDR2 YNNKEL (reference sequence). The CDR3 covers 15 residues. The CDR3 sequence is CASSQVPRIHYEQYF. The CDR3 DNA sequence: TGTGCCAGCAGCCAAGTCCCCAGAATACACTACGAGCAGTACTTC.

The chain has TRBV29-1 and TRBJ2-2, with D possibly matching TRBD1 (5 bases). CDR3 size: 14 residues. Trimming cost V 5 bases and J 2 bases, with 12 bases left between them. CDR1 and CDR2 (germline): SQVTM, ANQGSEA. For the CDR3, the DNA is TGCAGCGTTTTAGCACAGGTCAACACCGGGGAGCTGTTTTTT. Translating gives CSVLAQVNTGELFF.

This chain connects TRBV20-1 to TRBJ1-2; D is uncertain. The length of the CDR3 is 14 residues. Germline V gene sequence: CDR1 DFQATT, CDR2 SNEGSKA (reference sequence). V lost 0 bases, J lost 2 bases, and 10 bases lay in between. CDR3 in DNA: TGCAGTGCTAGAGATCGAACGGTAAACTATGGCTACACCTTC. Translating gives CSARDRTVNYGYTF.

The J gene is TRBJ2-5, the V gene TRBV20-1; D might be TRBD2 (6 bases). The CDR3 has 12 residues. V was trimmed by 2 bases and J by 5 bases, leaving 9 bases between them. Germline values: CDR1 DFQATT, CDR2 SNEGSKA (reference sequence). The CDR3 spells CSARWSGETQYF. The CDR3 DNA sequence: TGCAGTGCTAGATGGAGCGGGGAGACCCAGTACTTC.

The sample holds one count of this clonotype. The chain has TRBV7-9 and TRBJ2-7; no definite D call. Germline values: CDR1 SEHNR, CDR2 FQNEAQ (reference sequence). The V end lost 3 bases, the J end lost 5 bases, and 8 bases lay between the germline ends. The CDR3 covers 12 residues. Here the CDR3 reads CASSFPRDEQYF. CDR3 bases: TGTGCCAGCAGCTTCCCCCGGGACGAGCAGTACTTC.

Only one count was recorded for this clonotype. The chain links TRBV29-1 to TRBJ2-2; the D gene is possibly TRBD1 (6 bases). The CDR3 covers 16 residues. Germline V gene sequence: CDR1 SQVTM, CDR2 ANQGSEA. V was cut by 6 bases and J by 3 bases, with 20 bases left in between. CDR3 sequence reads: CSVGTGNLGDTGELFF. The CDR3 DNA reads TGCAGCGTAGGCACAGGGAATCTGGGGGACACCGGGGAGCTGTTTTTT.

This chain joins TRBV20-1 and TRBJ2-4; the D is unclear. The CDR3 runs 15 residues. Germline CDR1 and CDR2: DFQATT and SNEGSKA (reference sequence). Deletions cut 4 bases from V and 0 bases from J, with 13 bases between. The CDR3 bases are TGCAGTGCTACGGTGACTCGTCTAGCCAAAAACATTCAGTACTTC. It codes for CSATVTRLAKNIQYF.